This T cell receptor (beta chain) was found in a study of beta chain features in type 1 diabetes (dated by TCRdb to the late 2010s). Regarding the study in general: No differences in mean age, gender distribution, total cell number or subset yield were found between patients and healthy donors. Across all samples, some 100,000,000 sorted cells were examined, and cell number per subset correlated strongly with RNA yield. The study compared TCRB repertoires of sorted circulating CD4+ T cell subsets between recently diagnosed type 1 diabetes patients and matched healthy donors. Regulatory and stem cell-like memory subsets were obtained from only 8 patients and about 8 healthy donors, while naive and central memory subsets were obtained from all 30 or so donors.

The CDR3 goes from the cysteine to the phenylalanine over 14 residues. Left in the record is the CDR3 DNA by itself, 42 bases read in frame from the first base. Cut back by 1 base and 8 bases, the V and J ends lie 14 bases apart. The germline V gene provides CDR1 LGHNA and CDR2 YSLEER. Each donor gave one peripheral blood draw, averaging about 100 mL, which was collected into heparinised tubes. Naive, central memory, regulatory and stem cell-like memory CD4+ T cells were sorted on a BD FACSAria II using a panel including CD45RO, CCR7, CD25, CD127, CD95 and CD27. All sorted populations exceeded 95% purity. PBMCs were isolated immediately by Lymphoprep density gradient centrifugation and stained directly without culture. So that batch effects would be minimized, each experiment stained and sorted samples in pairs, pairing one healthy donor with one patient. The entire isolated RNA was reverse transcribed using the High Capacity cDNA Reverse Transcription Kit, and thus expressed TCRB transcripts were sequenced. Deep immunoSEQ sequencing was performed on naive, central memory and regulatory T cell samples, with an average of around 3.4 million total reads per sample. After sorted cells were lysed in RLT buffer, RNA was extracted with DNase-treated RNeasy Micro or Mini kits, with the choice depending on cell number. Each cell subset was processed on its own to prevent cross-contamination, while patient and healthy donor samples were processed together. The immunoSEQ multiplex PCR was used to amplify TCRB sequences from cDNA, generating 87-bp fragments that spanned the CDR3 region. Sequencing of the amplicons was performed on the Illumina HiSeq platform. The original methods were these. Synthetic template baselines were used to correct PCR bias computationally, reads within Hamming distance 2 were collapsed together, and singletons that could not be merged were discarded. Reads were aligned against IMGT so that V, D and J genes, CDR3 length and insertions or deletions at six rearrangement sites could be assigned. Clonotype counts were normalized to sorted cell number within each subset before computing true diversity and Gini coefficients with the tcR R package. Repertoire sharing was quantified using the overlap coefficient calculated on TCRB nucleotide sequences. Out-of-frame TCRB sequences from naive cells were analyzed to stand in for the pre-selection repertoire. Held by TCRdb, this immuneACCESS table contains in-frame sequences only and omits some clones. Under half of the omission traces to an unresolved V gene where checked; the cause of the rest is unknown. V and J calls and clone size are given by that table; D and trimming were obtained from the DNA. Within this sample are around 260,000 clones, with over 20% of them counted one time only. The ten largest clones add up to 0.028% of the sample.

Results the study describes overall, beyond this receptor: Only small numbers of individuals were included in the HLA sub-analyses, which left unresolved whether HLA type had any influence on TCRB rearrangement. The naive, central memory and regulatory TCRB repertoires appeared to resemble one another more closely among patients than among healthy donors. Type 1 diabetes patients showed a moderate but significant shortening of TCRB CDR3 length in all four CD4+ subsets. PCR may preferentially amplify shorter templates, but because patient and control samples were amplified and corrected together, any resulting skew would affect both groups equally. Because cDNA was sequenced instead of genomic DNA, activated cells with high expression could be over-represented, although the groups did not differ in activation or CD3 levels. At VDJ recombination sites, patients with type 1 diabetes made fewer insertions and deleted more nucleotides, a pattern implying thymic rearrangement abnormalities.

A word on this clone: Its recognized antigen is unknown. No quality values exist for individual bases; no much larger clone is one base distant.

Sequencing was done on a sample of naive CD4+ T cells from blood. Read against the paper, the sample's cell subset or site label means: true naive CD4+ T cells. This TCR derives from a woman in her thirties or forties with type 1 diabetes. The V and J segments used are TRBV4-3 and TRBJ1-2, with TRBD1 perhaps the D gene, on 6 matching bases. The CDR3 reads as follows: CASSQVAGAIGYTF. The nucleotides are TGCGCCAGCAGCCAAGTCGCAGGGGCAATCGGCTACACCTTC.